The clone carrying this T cell receptor (beta chain) came up a few times. Its antigen is as yet unknown. This entry is derived from a study of CD8+ T cells in alopecia areata. Study summary: Tofacitinib treatment spanned 6 to 18 months, with 6 months off drug afterward. Findings of the study overall: A single nonresponder leaves the baseline CD8+ expansion link to response uncertain. Unlike in mice, where it was clearer, TCR sharing across patients was less clear, possibly HLA-related. In lesional scalp, particularly from alopecia totalis/universalis, clonality was higher than in normal scalp.

Specified treatment: oral pan-JAK inhibitor, 5-10 mg twice daily. RNA was isolated and reverse transcribed to cDNA, the sequencing template. Clones were read by immunoSEQ multiplex PCR, and TCRdb kept only the in-frame ones, dropping some. The sample shows some 200,000 clones, roughly three fifths of them seen only once. Trimming removed 0 bases at V and 9 bases at J, with 7 bases between. The CDR3 consists of 11 residues. CDR1 is GTSNPN, CDR2 SVGIG, per germline (reference sequence). The material sequenced was CD4+ T cells sorted from blood, taken at week 4, from a patient treated with tofacitinib. This clonotype was obtained from a human donor with alopecia areata. The genes are TRBV30 and TRBJ2-3; D remains ambiguous. The CDR3 coding sequence is TGTGCCTGGAGTGTACCGGAGACGCAGTATTTT. The encoded protein is CAWSVPETQYF.